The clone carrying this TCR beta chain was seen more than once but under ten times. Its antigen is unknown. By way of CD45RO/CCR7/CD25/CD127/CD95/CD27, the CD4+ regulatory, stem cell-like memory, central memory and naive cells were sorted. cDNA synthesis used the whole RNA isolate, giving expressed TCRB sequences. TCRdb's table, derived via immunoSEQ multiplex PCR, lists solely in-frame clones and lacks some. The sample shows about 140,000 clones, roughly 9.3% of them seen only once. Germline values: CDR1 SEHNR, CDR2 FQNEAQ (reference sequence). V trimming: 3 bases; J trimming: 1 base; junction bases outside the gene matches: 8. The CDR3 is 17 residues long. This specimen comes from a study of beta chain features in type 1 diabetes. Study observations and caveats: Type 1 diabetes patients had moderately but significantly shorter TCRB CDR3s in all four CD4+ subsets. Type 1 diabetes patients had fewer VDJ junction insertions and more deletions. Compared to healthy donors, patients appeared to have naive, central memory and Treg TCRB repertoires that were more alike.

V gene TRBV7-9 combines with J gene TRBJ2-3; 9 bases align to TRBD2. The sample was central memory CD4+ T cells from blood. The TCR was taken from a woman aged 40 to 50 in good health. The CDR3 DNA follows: TGTGCCAGCAGCTTCCTTTCAGCGGGGGGCCGCACAGATACGCAGTATTTT. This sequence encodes CASSFLSAGGRTDTQYF.